Listed below are T cell receptor beta chains from one sample, sequenced in a study of identical twins. TCRdb independently ran MiXCR on the 5' RACE reads; one entry per CDR3 protein. The sample holds 650,000 to 750,000 distinct CDR3 sequences, roughly 20% seen once. The same specimen was also included in a second study, on T cells expressing NK-cell markers.

Sequencing input: PBMCs. Receptors were obtained from a woman between 18 and 29 years old in good health. Both conserved end residues are part of each CDR3. A D gene is named only where the DNA matches it firmly. Part of the rows lack a size; the others show once, few, many or a class for expanded clones.

v_call: TRBV4-2; d_call: TRBD2; j_call: TRBJ2-7; clone_size: NA; cdr3_nt: TGTGCCAGCAGCCCTAGCGGGAGAGGAATCTACGAGCAGTACTTC; cdr3_aa: CASSPSGRGIYEQYF
v_call: TRBV10-3; d_call: TRBD1; j_call: TRBJ1-6; clone_size: many; cdr3_nt: TGTGCCATCAGCCCCTGGACAGGGGGCAAGTCGCCCCTCCACTTT; cdr3_aa: CAISPWTGGKSPLHF
v_call: TRBV7-6; d_call: NA; j_call: TRBJ2-3; clone_size: NA; cdr3_nt: TGTGCCAGCAGCTTAGCCGGCGGGGTCCTGAGCACAGATACGCAGTATTTT; cdr3_aa: CASSLAGGVLSTDTQYF
v_call: TRBV3-1; d_call: TRBD2; j_call: TRBJ2-1; clone_size: NA; cdr3_nt: TGTGCCAGCAGGGAGGACACTAGCGGGTCCAGGGAGCAGTTCTTC; cdr3_aa: CASREDTSGSREQFF
v_call: TRBV20-1; d_call: NA; j_call: TRBJ2-5; clone_size: NA; cdr3_nt: TGCAGTGCTAGCCACTCAGGGGAGACCCAGTACTTC; cdr3_aa: CSASHSGETQYF
v_call: TRBV7-9; d_call: TRBD1; j_call: TRBJ2-1; clone_size: few; cdr3_nt: TGTGCCAGCAGCCCCAGGCCCGACAGGGGGCCCTACAATGAGCAGTTCTTC; cdr3_aa: CASSPRPDRGPYNEQFF
v_call: TRBV27; d_call: TRBD1; j_call: TRBJ1-2; clone_size: few; cdr3_nt: TGTGCCAGCAGTTGGGACAGAAACTATGGCTACACCTTC; cdr3_aa: CASSWDRNYGYTF
v_call: TRBV20-1; d_call: NA; j_call: TRBJ2-1; clone_size: few; cdr3_nt: TGCAGTGCTAGTAGGGTCCAGGCCTTCGGTGAGCAGTTCTTC; cdr3_aa: CSASRVQAFGEQFF
v_call: TRBV20-1; d_call: NA; j_call: TRBJ2-7; clone_size: few; cdr3_nt: TGCAGTGCCAAAACCCCGGATCTGTTACCCGAGCAGTACTTC; cdr3_aa: CSAKTPDLLPEQYF
v_call: TRBV4-1; d_call: NA; j_call: TRBJ1-5; clone_size: few; cdr3_nt: TGCGCCAGCAGCCAAGTCCGGGGAGAGAATCAGCCCCAGCATTTT; cdr3_aa: CASSQVRGENQPQHF
v_call: TRBV3-1; d_call: NA; j_call: TRBJ2-5; clone_size: NA; cdr3_nt: TGTGCCAGCAGCCCAGAATGGGGCCTTGAGGAGACCCAGTACTTC; cdr3_aa: CASSPEWGLEETQYF
v_call: TRBV9; d_call: TRBD2; j_call: TRBJ2-1; clone_size: few; cdr3_nt: TGTGCCAGCAGCGGGACTAGCGTCACAGGCAATGAGCAGTTCTTC; cdr3_aa: CASSGTSVTGNEQFF
v_call: TRBV12-3/TRBV12-4; d_call: NA; j_call: TRBJ1-1; clone_size: NA; cdr3_nt: TGTGCCAGCACCCGAATAGATGCGGGCGAAGCTTTCTTT; cdr3_aa: CASTRIDAGEAFF
v_call: TRBV20-1; d_call: NA; j_call: TRBJ1-2; clone_size: few; cdr3_nt: TGCAGTGCTAGAGATAGGATCAACAGGCACTATGGCTACACCTTC; cdr3_aa: CSARDRINRHYGYTF
v_call: TRBV29-1; d_call: TRBD2; j_call: TRBJ2-7; clone_size: NA; cdr3_nt: TGCAGCGTTTCTCTAGCGGGTGATTACGAGCAGTACTTC; cdr3_aa: CSVSLAGDYEQYF
v_call: TRBV12-3/TRBV12-4; d_call: TRBD2; j_call: TRBJ2-1; clone_size: NA; cdr3_nt: TGTGCCAGCAGACCTCGCGGGGGGGCCGGTGAGCAGTTCTTC; cdr3_aa: CASRPRGGAGEQFF
v_call: TRBV5-1; d_call: TRBD2; j_call: TRBJ2-1; clone_size: many; cdr3_nt: TGCGCCAGCAGCCTTAGCGGGGGTGGCGATGAGCAGTTCTTC; cdr3_aa: CASSLSGGGDEQFF
v_call: TRBV4-3; d_call: TRBD2; j_call: TRBJ2-7; clone_size: NA; cdr3_nt: TGCGCCAGCAGCCAAGTACTAGCGGGATACTCGGGCGAGCAGTACTTC; cdr3_aa: CASSQVLAGYSGEQYF
v_call: TRBV20-1; d_call: NA; j_call: TRBJ2-7; clone_size: NA; cdr3_nt: TGCAGTGCTCTGGGTAACGAGCAGTACTTC; cdr3_aa: CSALGNEQYF
v_call: TRBV20-1; d_call: TRBD2; j_call: TRBJ2-2; clone_size: few; cdr3_nt: TGCAGTGCCAACGACAGAGCGGGAGGGGGGCTGTTTTTT; cdr3_aa: CSANDRAGGGLFF
v_call: TRBV20-1; d_call: NA; j_call: TRBJ1-2; clone_size: NA; cdr3_nt: TGCAGTCTGGACAGTAACTATGGCTACACCTTC; cdr3_aa: CSLDSNYGYTF
v_call: TRBV24-1; d_call: NA; j_call: TRBJ2-6; clone_size: few; cdr3_nt: TGTGCCACCAGTAGCGCTGGGGCCAACGTCCTGACTTTC; cdr3_aa: CATSSAGANVLTF
v_call: TRBV6-1; d_call: TRBD1; j_call: TRBJ1-1; clone_size: few; cdr3_nt: TGTGCCAGCAGGAGGACAGGATCTTTAGCTGAAGCTTTCTTT; cdr3_aa: CASRRTGSLAEAFF
v_call: TRBV29-1; d_call: NA; j_call: TRBJ2-3; clone_size: NA; cdr3_nt: TGCAGCGTTGGGGGAGTTTCTAGCACAGATACGCAGTATTTT; cdr3_aa: CSVGGVSSTDTQYF
v_call: TRBV12-3/TRBV12-4; d_call: TRBD2; j_call: TRBJ2-3; clone_size: few; cdr3_nt: TGTGCCAGCAGGTCTTTTGCTCCGGGACTAGCGGGGACAGATACGCAGTATTTT; cdr3_aa: CASRSFAPGLAGTDTQYF
v_call: TRBV11-3; d_call: NA; j_call: TRBJ2-2; clone_size: few; cdr3_nt: TGTGCCAGCAGCTCTCAGACAGTCACCGGGGAGCTGTTTTTT; cdr3_aa: CASSSQTVTGELFF